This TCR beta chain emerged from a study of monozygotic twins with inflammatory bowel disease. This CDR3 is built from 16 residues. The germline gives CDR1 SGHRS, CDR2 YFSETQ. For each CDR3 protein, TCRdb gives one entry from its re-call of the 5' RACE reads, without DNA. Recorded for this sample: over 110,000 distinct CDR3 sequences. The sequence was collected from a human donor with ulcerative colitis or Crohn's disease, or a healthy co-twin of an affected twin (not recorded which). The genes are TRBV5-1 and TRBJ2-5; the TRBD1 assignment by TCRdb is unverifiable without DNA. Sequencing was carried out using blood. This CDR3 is CASSIGTGRIQETQYF.